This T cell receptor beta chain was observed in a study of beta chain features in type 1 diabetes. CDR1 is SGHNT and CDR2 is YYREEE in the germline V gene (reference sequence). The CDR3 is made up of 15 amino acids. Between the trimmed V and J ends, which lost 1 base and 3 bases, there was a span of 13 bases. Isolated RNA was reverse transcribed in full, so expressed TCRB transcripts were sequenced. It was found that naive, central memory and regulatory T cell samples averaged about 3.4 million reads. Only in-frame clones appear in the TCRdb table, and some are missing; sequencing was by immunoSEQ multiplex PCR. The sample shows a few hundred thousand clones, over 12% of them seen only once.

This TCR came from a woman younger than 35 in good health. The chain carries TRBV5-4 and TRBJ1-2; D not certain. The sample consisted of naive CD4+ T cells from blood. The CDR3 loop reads CASSLPEGIDYGYTF. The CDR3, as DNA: TGTGCCAGCAGCTTGCCAGAGGGAATTGACTATGGCTACACCTTC.